A selection of T cell receptor beta chains follows, all from one sample in a study of shared T cell receptors in the human thymus. Assay used: immunoSEQ multiplex PCR; TCRdb lists only in-frame clones, some missing. The sample has tens of thousands of clones, nearly 95% seen once. Sequencing was performed on thymocytes. The receptors stem from a human donor. The CDR3 runs from the conserved cysteine through the conserved F or W. The D gene is left open where the match is weak. Size tells how often a clone was seen (once, few, many) or the class of an expanded clone, and some rows leave it out.

-	TRBJ2-3	TRBV2	TRBD2	15	TGTGCCAGCAGTGGGACTAGCTCACGGACAGATACGCAGTATTTT	CASSGTSSRTDTQYF
-	TRBJ1-1	TRBV6-1	-	18	TGTGCCAGCAGTGATACGTGGGGGGGGCTGAGGTTGAACACTGAAGCTTTCTTT	CASSDTWGGLRLNTEAFF
-	TRBJ1-6	TRBV11-2	-	16	TGTGCCAGCTCCAGTTTCAAGTGGGGTTTTAATTCACCCCTCCACTTT	CASSSFKWGFNSPLHF
-	TRBJ2-7	TRBV2	-	8	TGTGCCATTCGGGACACCTCCTTC	CAIRDTSF
-	TRBJ1-1	TRBV6-5	-	14	TGTGCCAGCAGTTACGGGGGTGTTGACACTGAAGCTTTCTTT	CASSYGGVDTEAFF
-	TRBJ2-1	TRBV28	TRBD2	18	TGTGCCAACGAGCGGGTGAAGGCGGGGGGGGACCGATACAATGAGCAGTTCTTC	CANERVKAGGDRYNEQFF
few	TRBJ1-6	TRBV28	-	17	TGTGCCAGCAGTTTCAAAGACCGACCAGACCAGAATTCACCCCTCCACTTT	CASSFKDRPDQNSPLHF
-	TRBJ1-1	TRBV29-1	TRBD1	21	TGCAGCGTCGACCAGGGGGCAGGGCCCCCGTCCGTGGGAAGAACAGACACTAAAGCTTTCTTT	CSVDQGAGPPSVGRTDTKAFF
-	TRBJ1-1	TRBV6-6	-	15	TGTGCCAGCAGACAACCGGGACAACAGAACACTGAAGCTTTCTTT	CASRQPGQQNTEAFF
-	TRBJ2-2	TRBV29-1	-	18	TGCAGCGTTGAGGGCCCCCGAACAGGGTTTGTTGACACCGGGGAGCTGTTTTTT	CSVEGPRTGFVDTGELFF
-	TRBJ2-7	TRBV27	TRBD2	13	TGTGCCAGCAAGCGGGGCCCCTCCTACGAGCAGTACTTC	CASKRGPSYEQYF
-	TRBJ2-7	TRBV7-2	-	15	TGTGCCAGCAGCTTTATTTTGGAATTTTCCTACGAGCAGTACTTC	CASSFILEFSYEQYF
-	TRBJ1-6	TRBV7-3	-	17	TGTGCCAGCAGCTTAAAGGACGGGACCTTGGAAGATTCACCCCTCCACTTT	CASSLKDGTLEDSPLHF
-	TRBJ2-2	TRBV7-6	-	17	TGTGCCAGCAGACCCCTTATCGACTCGGCCAACACCGGGGAGCTGTTTTTT	CASRPLIDSANTGELFF
-	TRBJ2-3	TRBV27	-	16	TGTGCCAGCAGTTGGGGGATGTGGAGGGGCACAGATACGCAGTATTTT	CASSWGMWRGTDTQYF
few	TRBJ1-5	TRBV9	-	15	TGTGCCAGCAGCGCCCCGGTGAACCCCAATCAGCCCCAGCATTTT	CASSAPVNPNQPQHF
-	TRBJ2-1	TRBV4-3	TRBD2	16	TGCGCCAGCAGCCAGATAAGCGGGGCGGGCGTGAATGAGCAGTTCTTC	CASSQISGAGVNEQFF
-	TRBJ2-5	TRBV7-2	TRBD1	18	TGTGCCAGCAGCTTAGTCCCCCGGGACAGGGGGCAGCAAGAGACCCAGTACTTC	CASSLVPRDRGQQETQYF
-	TRBJ1-2	TRBV7-8	-	17	TGTGCCAGCAGCCTTGGGGAGCACCCGCCAAATAACTATGGCTACACCTTC	CASSLGEHPPNNYGYTF
-	TRBJ2-3	TRBV2	-	16	TGTGCCAGCAGACCGCCACAGAATACCACAATGGATACGCAGTATTTT	CASRPPQNTTMDTQYF
-	TRBJ1-2	TRBV19	-	14	TGTGCCAGTAGTATGGGGCCGATCGTTTATGGCTACACCTTC	CASSMGPIVYGYTF
-	TRBJ2-2	TRBV13	-	15	TGTGCCAGCAGCTCATGGTTGGTAGGAAGCCGGGAGCTGTTTTTT	CASSSWLVGSRELFF
-	TRBJ2-1	TRBV7-9	-	16	TGTGCCAGCAGCTGGGACGGGGGGCCAATAATCGTTGAGCAGTTCTTC	CASSWDGGPIIVEQFF
-	TRBJ1-5	TRBV19	-	15	TGTGCCAGTAGTATACGGTACAGGGTGGGTCAGCCCCAGCATTTT	CASSIRYRVGQPQHF
-	TRBJ1-2	TRBV9	-	12	TGTGCCAGCAGCGTTCAAGGCTATGGCTACACCTTC	CASSVQGYGYTF
-	TRBJ1-1	TRBV19	-	13	TGTGCCAGTAGTACGACAGTAAACACTGAAGCTTTCTTT	CASSTTVNTEAFF
-	TRBJ1-5	TRBV5-8	-	16	TGTGCCAGCAGCTTGTCTCGGACAAATAGCAATCAGCCCCAGCATTTT	CASSLSRTNSNQPQHF
-	TRBJ1-1	TRBV4-1	TRBD1	18	TGCGCCAGCAGCTACGACAGGGCCTCACCGGTAATGAACACTGAAGCTTTCTTT	CASSYDRASPVMNTEAFF
-	TRBJ1-4	TRBV7-2	-	18	TGTGCCAGCACCAAAAAAGTCGCCCTCGGAGGGGGTAATGAAAAACTGTTTTTT	CASTKKVALGGGNEKLFF
-	TRBJ1-2	TRBV19	-	16	TGTGCCAGTAGAGGGCGCCTTGGCGGGGCTGTTGGTGGCTACACCTTC	CASRGRLGGAVGGYTF
-	TRBJ2-7	TRBV6-7	-	15	TGTGCCAGCAGAAATAGACAGAATAAATCCTACGAGCAGTACTTC	CASRNRQNKSYEQYF
-	TRBJ2-7	TRBV29-1	TRBD2	14	TGCAGCGTCCGATTGGGCGGGGGTGCCTACGAGCAGTACTTC	CSVRLGGGAYEQYF
once	TRBJ2-3	TRBV5-5	TRBD2	16	TGTGCCAGCAGCTTCGTGACTAGCGGGGGTTCAGATACGCAGTATTTT	CASSFVTSGGSDTQYF
-	TRBJ1-2	TRBV10-3	-	11	TGTGCCATCACGGCAACTAATGGCTACACCTTC	CAITATNGYTF
-	TRBJ1-5	TRBV4-3	-	17	TGCGCCAGCAGCCGAATACACGGGACACAGGGCAATCAGCCCCAGCATTTT	CASSRIHGTQGNQPQHF
-	TRBJ2-5	TRBV18	TRBD2	16	TGTGCCAGCTCACCTTGGGGACTAGCGGGGGAAGAGACCCAGTACTTC	CASSPWGLAGEETQYF
-	TRBJ2-7	TRBV7-9	-	12	TGTGCCAGCAGCTTAGAAAGGGGGACTGTGTACTTC	CASSLERGTVYF
-	TRBJ1-1	TRBV7-6	TRBD1	15	TGTGCCAGCAGCAGACACAGGGGTGGGAACACTGAAGCTTTCTTT	CASSRHRGGNTEAFF
-	TRBJ2-1	TRBV20-1	-	11	TGCAGTGCCAAGGCCTTGACTGAGCAGTTCTTC	CSAKALTEQFF
-	TRBJ1-1	TRBV7-3	-	22	TGTGCCAGCAGCAGAAGTAAGGCACAGGATTATCCCACTCCGTTGGGAAACACTGAAGCTTTCTTT	CASSRSKAQDYPTPLGNTEAFF
once	TRBJ1-1	TRBV7-8	-	17	TGTGCCAGCAGCTTAGCGCTCAAGGGGCAGGGGAGGACTGAAGCTTTCTTT	CASSLALKGQGRTEAFF
-	TRBJ2-1	TRBV30	-	15	TGTGCCTGGAGGCTGATGCACAGGGCGACAAGTGAGCAGTTCTTC	CAWRLMHRATSEQFF
-	TRBJ1-2	TRBV5-1	-	16	TGCGCCAGCAGCTCGGGGAACAAGAGGAACAGGTATGGCTACACCTTC	CASSSGNKRNRYGYTF
-	TRBJ1-5	TRBV18	-	15	TGTGCCAGGCGAACAGTCCGTAGTAGCAATCAGCCCCAGCATTTT	CARRTVRSSNQPQHF
-	TRBJ1-1	TRBV19	-	16	TGTGCCAGTAGTATAGATCGGGCAGCCCGGAACACTGAAGCTTTCTTT	CASSIDRAARNTEAFF
-	TRBJ2-1	TRBV19	-	12	TGTGCCAGTAGTATAACATACAATGAGCAGTTCTTC	CASSITYNEQFF
-	TRBJ1-4	TRBV23-1	-	15	TGCGCCAGCAGTCAATCAAGGACACGCGGCGAAAAACTGTTTTTT	CASSQSRTRGEKLFF
-	TRBJ1-3	TRBV4-1	-	18	TGCGCCAGCAGCCAATCCCCTCCGGGGGGAAACTCTGGAAACACCATATATTTT	CASSQSPPGGNSGNTIYF
-	TRBJ2-5	TRBV7-6	-	12	TGTGCCAGCAGCTTAGCCCAAGAGACCCAGTACTTC	CASSLAQETQYF
-	TRBJ1-3	TRBV6-1	-	15	TGTGCCAGCGGCGGGTCCTGGGCGGCTGGAAACACCATATATTTT	CASGGSWAAGNTIYF
-	TRBJ2-5	TRBV25-1	-	14	TGTGCCAGCAGTCCCACCCGACGGGATAAGACCCAGTACTTC	CASSPTRRDKTQYF
-	TRBJ2-7	TRBV29-1	-	14	TGCAGCGTTGTTTTGCTAGGCGGATCCTACGAGCAGTACTTC	CSVVLLGGSYEQYF